These 32 T cell receptor beta chains were sequenced from one sample in a study of identical twins. Via MiXCR, TCRdb re-called the 5' RACE reads, giving one row per CDR3 protein. Among about 530,000 distinct CDR3 sequences listed, approximately 20% were seen once. These data were also filed under a second study, of yellow fever vaccine responses in identical twins.

The sample was CD4+ T cells sorted from blood. The receptors come from a woman aged 18-29 years in good health.

This clonotype was counted a few times. This chain links TRBV12-3 or TRBV12-4 with TRBJ2-7, with a tentative D call TRBD2 (5 bases). This CDR3 is built from 12 residues. Trimming pared 9 bases from V and 2 bases from J, leaving 11 bases between. The CDR3 region has the DNA TGTGCCAGTAGGCGGGCTCCCTACGAGCAGTACTTC. Amino acid sequence: CASRRAPYEQYF.

This clonotype was detected only a few times. CDR3 in amino acids: CASSYGTGIETQYF. The CDR3 coding sequence is TGTGCCAGCAGTTACGGGACAGGGATAGAGACCCAGTACTTC. The chain couples TRBV5-6 to TRBJ2-5; TRBD1 matches at 9 bases. Germline V gene data show CDR1 as SGHDT and CDR2 as YYEEEE. With 5 bases clipped from V and 4 bases from J, the junction kept 6 bases outside the gene matches. The CDR3 is made up of 14 amino acids.

The genes are TRBV12-3 or TRBV12-4 and TRBJ2-1; 14 positions match TRBD2. J was trimmed by 5 bases and V by 4 bases; bases with no gene match: 1. The CDR3 length is 15 residues. The CDR3 region is CASSSGLAGDNEQFF. In nucleotides, the CDR3 is TGTGCCAGCAGTTCGGGACTAGCGGGAGACAATGAGCAGTTCTTC.

This rearrangement joins TRBV12-3 or TRBV12-4 to TRBJ2-2, with 8 positions matching TRBD2. The CDR3 spans 14 residues. Trimming at V came to 11 bases and at J to 1 base, leaving 6 bases not matched to a gene. The CDR3 DNA follows: TGTGCCTTGCGGGGGGCCGGGAACACCGGGGAGCTGTTTTTT. It translates to CALRGAGNTGELFF.

This chain connects TRBV25-1 to TRBJ2-7; TRBD2 matches at 9 bases. Germline-derived CDR1 and CDR2 are MGHDK and SYGVNS. This CDR3 region has 13 residues. V shed 4 bases, J shed 6 bases, and the junction held 4 bases outside the gene matches. The CDR3 here is CASSVAGAPEQYF. For the CDR3, the DNA is TGTGCCAGCAGTGTAGCGGGAGCCCCCGAGCAGTACTTC.

The rearrangement joins TRBV12-3 or TRBV12-4 to TRBJ2-4, with 7 bases fitting TRBD1. The CDR3 contains 14 residues. The ends lost 7 bases at V and 8 bases at J; junction bases unmatched: 11. CDR3 amino acids: CASTQNPQGDIQYF. For the CDR3, the DNA is TGTGCCAGCACTCAAAATCCCCAGGGGGACATTCAGTACTTC.

The CDR3 protein is CASSRGTLYEQYF. The CDR3 nucleotides are TGTGCCAGCAGCCGTGGGACCCTCTACGAGCAGTACTTC. This sequence joins TRBV27 and TRBJ2-7; either TRBD1 or TRBD2 may supply D (5 bases each). Trimming cost V 6 bases and J 3 bases, with 12 bases left between them. Germline V gene lookup returns CDR1 MNHEY and CDR2 SMNVEV (reference sequence). The CDR3 consists of 13 residues.

This clonotype occurred a few times. The chain couples TRBV3-1 to TRBJ2-1; 7 positions agree with TRBD2. Germline loops: CDR1 LGHDT, CDR2 YNNKEL (reference sequence). The trim removed 3 bases at V and 6 bases at J, leaving 11 bases unmatched. This CDR3 is built from 16 residues. Here the CDR3 reads CASSQRVGTMGNEQFF. The CDR3, as DNA: TGTGCCAGCAGCCAGCGGGTGGGGACTATGGGCAATGAGCAGTTCTTC.

The V gene is TRBV4-2, the J gene TRBJ2-4; D tentatively reads TRBD1 or TRBD2 (5 bases each). Per the germline V gene, CDR1 is LGHNA and CDR2 is YNFKEQ. The CDR3 consists of 15 residues. Trimming pared 0 bases from V and 3 bases from J, leaving 9 bases between. The CDR3 protein is CASSQEVGVKNIQYF. In DNA, the CDR3 is TGTGCCAGCAGCCAAGAAGTGGGGGTCAAAAACATTCAGTACTTC.

The J gene is TRBJ2-1, the V gene TRBV20-1; 11 bases line up with TRBD2. Germline loops: CDR1 DFQATT, CDR2 SNEGSKA (reference sequence). V was pared by 1 base and J by 7 bases, with 18 bases of the junction left unmatched. This CDR3 is built from 19 residues. CDR3 sequence: CSARVSSAPASGRRNEQFF. The CDR3 DNA reads as TGCAGTGCTAGAGTATCCAGTGCCCCCGCTAGCGGGAGGAGGAATGAGCAGTTCTTC.

The genes are TRBV4-1 and TRBJ2-2, with D unclear. Germline V gives CDR1 MGHRA, CDR2 YSYEKL. The CDR3 covers 13 residues. The V end was cut by 0 bases, the J end by 6 bases, with 5 bases between. For the CDR3, the DNA is TGCGCCAGCAGCCAAGATTGGCCCGGGGAGCTGTTTTTT. Translating gives CASSQDWPGELFF.

Many counts were recorded for this clonotype. The V and J genes are TRBV12-3 or TRBV12-4 and TRBJ1-3, with D possibly matching TRBD1 (5 bases). Trimming stripped 6 bases from V and 4 bases from J, with 16 bases between. The CDR3 is made up of 15 amino acids. The CDR3 region has the DNA TGTGCCAGCAGCCTCCCAGGGTTTTCGGGAAACACCATATATTTT. The encoded protein is CASSLPGFSGNTIYF.

This clonotype was detected a few times. The J gene is TRBJ2-3, the V gene TRBV10-3, with 7 positions matching TRBD1. CDR3 length: 14 amino acids. Trimming took 10 bases from V and 5 from J; bases not matched to a gene: 12. Germline V CDR1 and CDR2: ENHRY, SYGVKD. The CDR3 loop is CATRDRQGGDTQYF. For the CDR3, the DNA is TGTGCCACCAGGGATAGACAGGGCGGAGATACGCAGTATTTT.

This chain joins TRBV5-1 and TRBJ2-7; D remains unclear. Germline assignment: CDR1 SGHRS and CDR2 YFSETQ. The V gene lost 1 base and the J gene lost 6 bases, with 11 bases spanning the gap. The CDR3 has 13 residues. CDR3 in DNA: TGCGCCAGCAGCTTGAACCTAGGGATCGAGCAGTACTTC. It is translated as CASSLNLGIEQYF.

In its sample, this clonotype was seen a few times. This CDR3 is CSARVGSTSYNEQFF. CDR3 nucleotide sequence: TGCAGTGCTAGAGTGGGTAGCACCTCCTACAATGAGCAGTTCTTC. V and J are TRBV20-1 and TRBJ2-1; D is undetermined. Germline V lookup: CDR1 DFQATT, CDR2 SNEGSKA (reference sequence). V lost 1 base, J lost 0 bases, and 10 bases lay in between. This CDR3 spans 15 amino acids.

The gene calls are TRBV5-1 and TRBJ1-1; D call uncertain. The CDR3 covers 15 residues. Germline V gives CDR1 SGHRS, CDR2 YFSETQ. V gave up 0 bases and J gave up 2 bases, with 11 bases separating them. The CDR3, as DNA: TGCGCCAGCAGCTTGGTATATCGGGCAAACACTGAAGCTTTCTTT. Its protein is CASSLVYRANTEAFF.

This chain connects TRBV9 to TRBJ1-1; D perhaps matches TRBD1 (5 bases). This CDR3 is 14 amino acids long. Germline V gene data show CDR1 as SGDLS and CDR2 as YYNGEE. Trimming pared 0 bases from V and 11 bases from J, leaving 17 bases between. The CDR3 protein is CASSVAGDAGAAFF. CDR3 coding DNA: TGTGCCAGCAGCGTAGCCGGGGACGCGGGAGCGGCTTTCTTT.

V usage is TRBV15 and J usage is TRBJ2-3; TRBD1 might be the D (5 bases). CDR3 length equals 15 residues. CDR1 is LNHNV and CDR2 is YYDKDF in the germline V gene (reference sequence). Trimming took off 3 bases at V and 0 bases at J, with 10 bases between the two ends. CDR3 DNA sequence: TGTGCCACCAGCAGGAAGACAGCTAGCACAGATACGCAGTATTTT. It specifies CATSRKTASTDTQYF.

This clonotype was seen once. Being one base from a much bigger clone, this may be a read error. The chain carries TRBV28 and TRBJ2-6; weak D call: TRBD2 (6 bases). This CDR3 spans 15 amino acids. V was pared by 3 bases and J by 1 base, with 7 bases between. Germline CDR1 MDHEN, CDR2 SYDVKM. The CDR3 protein is CASSFAGSGANVLTF. CDR3 coding DNA: TGTGCCAGCAGTTTCGCGGGGTCTGGGGCCAACGTCCTGACTTTC.

The chain combines TRBV29-1 with TRBJ2-3; possibly TRBD1 for D (5 bases). V was cut by 3 bases and J by 1 base, with 5 bases left in between. Per germline, CDR1 SQVTM and CDR2 ANQGSEA. This CDR3 spans 12 amino acids. In DNA form, the CDR3 reads TGCAGCGTTGAGGGGCGCACAGATACGCAGTATTTT. Its translation: CSVEGRTDTQYF.

V is TRBV5-1 and J is TRBJ2-3, with TRBD2 as a possible D gene (6 bases). V lost 1 base and J 2 bases, leaving 14 bases between the germline ends. Germline assignment: CDR1 SGHRS and CDR2 YFSETQ. The CDR3 is 16 residues long. The CDR3 bases are TGCGCCAGCAGCTTGTACCTAGCGACAGACACAGATACGCAGTATTTT. It encodes CASSLYLATDTDTQYF.

V is TRBV29-1 and J is TRBJ2-2; 8 bases match TRBD1. Trimming cost V 6 bases and J 4 bases; bases outside gene matches: 10. From germline, CDR1 is SQVTM and CDR2 ANQGSEA. CDR3 length: 15 amino acids. The DNA of the CDR3 is TGCAGCGTGGGCGGGGACAGGAGGGGCACCGGGGAGCTGTTTTTT. Protein sequence: CSVGGDRRGTGELFF.

The table lists this clonotype with a few counts. The chain employs TRBV3-1 and TRBJ2-1, with D maybe TRBD2 (6 bases). V gave up 4 bases and J gave up 7 bases, with 20 bases separating them. This CDR3 spans 16 amino acids. The germline V gene encodes CDR1 LGHDT and CDR2 YNNKEL (reference sequence). CDR3 in DNA: TGTGCCAGCAGCCTCCCTCTCGGGAGTGATCGGAATGAGCAGTTCTTC. Protein: CASSLPLGSDRNEQFF.

There are a few counts of this clonotype. One junction end disagrees with the germline gene, perhaps due to a read error. The chain combines TRBV6-1 with TRBJ1-2; 7 positions match TRBD1. Germline lookup yields CDR1 MNHNS and CDR2 SASEGT. The CDR3 has 13 residues. CDR3 DNA: TGTTCCAGCAGCGAGACAGGGCACTATGGCTACACCTTC. Translated: CSSSETGHYGYTF.

This clonotype has only a few counts. V usage is TRBV12-3 or TRBV12-4 and J usage is TRBJ2-5, with D possibly matching TRBD2 (5 bases). This CDR3 has 14 residues. Trimming stripped 6 bases from V and 3 bases from J, with 14 bases between. CDR3 sequence (DNA): TGTGCCAGCAGCCGTACTACTAGGGAAGAGACCCAGTACTTC. Amino acid sequence: CASSRTTREETQYF.

This clonotype came up many times. The chain carries TRBV7-2 and TRBJ2-1; 12 bases are shared with TRBD2. This CDR3 has 15 amino acids. The germline gives CDR1 SGHTA, CDR2 FQGNSA. Losses at the gene ends were 4 bases for V and 4 bases for J; bases not matched to a gene: 2. CDR3 sequence (DNA): TGTGCCAGCAGCTCGACTAGCGGGGGTTACAATGAGCAGTTCTTC. Encoded protein: CASSSTSGGYNEQFF.

The rearrangement joins TRBV5-1 to TRBJ2-3; the D gene is possibly TRBD2 (6 bases). CDR1 is SGHRS and CDR2 is YFSETQ in the germline V gene. V lost 1 base and J lost 4, with 13 bases in between. The CDR3 spans 15 residues. DNA for the CDR3: TGCGCCAGCAGCTTGCAAAGACTAGTAGCAGATACGCAGTATTTT. Its translation: CASSLQRLVADTQYF.

In its sample, this clonotype was seen a few times. V usage is TRBV12-3 or TRBV12-4 and J usage is TRBJ2-2; TRBD2 aligns across 7 bases. Unmatched junction bases numbered 8, after V lost 5 bases and J lost 5 bases. The CDR3 has 15 residues. CDR3 loop: CASSPRTSPTGELFF. For the CDR3, the DNA is TGTGCCAGCAGTCCAAGGACTAGTCCGACCGGGGAGCTGTTTTTT.

This clonotype was seen at least ten times. The chain is built from TRBV25-1 and TRBJ1-6; 8 bases map to TRBD1. This CDR3 contains 14 residues. With 6 bases clipped from V and 4 bases from J, the junction kept 2 bases outside the gene matches. The V gene's germline CDR1 is MGHDK and CDR2 SYGVNS. The CDR3 DNA is TGTGCCAGCAGCCGGACAGGGTATAATTCACCCCTCCACTTT. It specifies CASSRTGYNSPLHF.

This clonotype was counted many times. The rearrangement joins TRBV3-1 to TRBJ1-1; the D gene is possibly TRBD1 (5 bases). This CDR3 is built from 14 residues. Germline V CDR1 and CDR2: LGHDT, YNNKEL (reference sequence). Between the trimmed V and J ends, which lost 1 base and 4 bases, there was a span of 10 bases. In DNA form, the CDR3 reads TGTGCCAGCAGCCAAGGTGGGGGGGGCACTGAAGCTTTCTTT. It specifies CASSQGGGGTEAFF. The complete variable domain, with remaining parts taken from reference TRBV3-1 and TRBJ1-1, reads DTAVSQTPKYLVTQMGNDKSIKCEQNLGHDTMYWYKQDSKKFLKIMFSYNNKELIINETVPNRFSPKSPDKAHLNLHINSLELGDSAVYFCASSQGGGGTEAFFGQGTRLTVV.

The CDR3 here is CASSSGTGVPWAKNIQYF. For the CDR3, the DNA is TGTGCCAGCAGTTCCGGGACAGGGGTCCCTTGGGCCAAAAACATTCAGTACTTC. The gene calls are TRBV6-5 and TRBJ2-4, with 10 bases fitting TRBD1. Germline assignment: CDR1 MNHEY and CDR2 SVGAGI. V trimming: 4 bases; J trimming: 1 base; junction bases outside the gene matches: 10. The CDR3 is 18 amino acids.

In its sample, this clonotype was seen many times. V and J are TRBV20-1 and TRBJ2-1, with D possibly being TRBD1 (6 bases). Germline V lookup: CDR1 DFQATT, CDR2 SNEGSKA (reference sequence). V was trimmed by 0 bases and J by 5 bases, leaving 14 bases between them. The CDR3 spans 15 residues. The CDR3 DNA sequence: TGCAGTGCTAGAGATACAGGGAAGAGGGACAATGAGCAGTTCTTC. This translates into CSARDTGKRDNEQFF.